This T cell receptor beta chain appears in the sequencing data of a study of blood T cell repertoires in COVID-19. Using immunoSEQ multiplex PCR, the repertoire was profiled, and TCRdb retains in-frame clones only, with some absent. The sample records about 180,000 clones, 70% to 80% being singletons. The CDR3 is 15 residues long. CDR1 is GTSNPN and CDR2 is SVGIG in the germline V gene (reference sequence). Trimming left V 0 bases short and J 6 bases short, with 14 bases between. V gene TRBV30 combines with J gene TRBJ1-4; D remains unclear. The receptor was isolated from a man aged 60 to 69 who had been exposed to COVID-19. The material sequenced was PBMCs or T cells enriched from blood (not recorded which). The CDR3 is CAWSVNSPFDEKLFF. The DNA of the CDR3 is TGTGCCTGGAGTGTAAATTCCCCCTTTGATGAAAAACTGTTTTTT.